This entry concerns a single TCR beta chain. This receptor's antigen is unknown. Qualities for individual bases were not recorded, and no much larger clone is one base off. Ficoll-Paque density gradient centrifugation was used to isolate PBMCs. Via the germline V gene, CDR1 is MNHEY and CDR2 SVGAGI. The CDR3 has 15 amino acids, counting the end cysteine and phenylalanine. Kept here is only the CDR3 DNA, which spans 45 bases and is read in frame from base 1. V is pared back by 2 bases and J by 3 bases, with 13 bases lying between the germline termini. These data belong to a study of T-cell memory formation after mild COVID-19 (dated by TCRdb to the early 2020s). In the study overall: TCR sequence clusters from the two donors were found to be largely donor specific. Longitudinal TCRalpha and TCRbeta repertoire sequencing tracked T-cell clones expanding and contracting after mild COVID-19 in two donors. Two young, previously healthy adult volunteers, one female and one male, were included in the cohort.

What the research found in general, with its limitations: Contracting CD4+ clones turned up mainly in the CM and EM memory subsets, whereas EMRA was where CD8+ clones were enriched. From day 15 to 85, contracting clones showed balanced CD4/CD8 phenotypes, whereas a second wave of clones that expanded from day 15 to 37 leaned towards CD4+. Some responding clones were found in pre-infection memory, which suggests that pre-existing cross-reactive memory T cells took part in the SARS-CoV-2 response. SARS-CoV-2 specificity of the second-wave clones peaking on day 37 was not confirmed. The study covered only a couple of mild cases, and larger cohorts including severe cases with pre-infection samples were considered necessary.

Sequencing used an Illumina NovaSeq 6000. TCRalpha and TCRbeta cDNA libraries were constructed by 5'RACE with constant-segment primers, with sample barcodes and unique molecular identifiers being introduced. RNA was extracted from every sample with Trizol reagent. Library amplification was performed in two PCR steps, and a second sample barcode and Illumina TruSeq adapters were introduced in the second step. Sequencing of libraries was performed on an Illumina NovaSeq with 2 x 150 bp paired-end reads. Regarding the original processing steps: Reads were demultiplexed and collapsed into UMI-guided consensus sequences with migec v1.2.7. With mixcr v2.1.11, UMI consensuses were aligned to TRA and TRB V and J templates and assembled into clonotypes. Expanded or contracted clonotypes were those called significant by both edgeR and NoisET, with noise models trained on biological replicates. For edgeR calls, the cutoffs were a false discovery rate-adjusted p below 0.01 and a log2 fold-change threshold of 1. As an exploratory analysis of dynamics, PCA with hierarchical clustering was applied to max-normalized trajectories of the 1000 most abundant clonotypes. The CD4 or CD8 phenotype of responding clones was assigned using the separately sequenced CD4+ and CD8+ repertoires. Using fastp trimming at Q25 and MiXCR clonotype assembly, TCRdb reanalyzed the public sequencing data and kept in-frame beta chains. For every CDR3 protein sequence, its rows merge into one entry that carries the most common genes and DNA. These V and J calls are TCRdb output, not the study's own analysis. The sample table shows about 450,000 distinct CDR3 sequences, and 23% are seen once. In total, the top ten clones hold around 13% of the sample.

Rearrangement joined TRBV6-5 to TRBJ1-1; possibly the D gene is TRBD1, per 5 matching bases. Specimen: PBMCs or a T cell subset sorted from them (not recorded which). This sequence originates from an adult woman who had mild COVID-19 (a few samples of this study predate the infection). The sample titles of this study are shuffled in the database, so cell type and time point are left out; the donor was told from shared clones. The DNA is as follows: TGTGCCAGCAGTTACGATGGGGGTGAGGACACTGAAGCTTTCTTT. The encoded protein is CASSYDGGEDTEAFF.